Listed here is a single T cell receptor beta chain. Its antigen is not identified. The protocol was immunoSEQ multiplex PCR, while the TCRdb copy is restricted to in-frame clones and leaves out a portion. The data show about 79,000 clones, approximately 74% seen once. This record belongs to a study of vaccination effects on CD4 cells after COVID-19. Antigen-specific CD4+ T cells expanded by the ViraFEST assay with viral peptide pools were then sequenced. Upon completion of about 10 days in culture, CD4+ T cells were isolated. Approximately 1.9 million PBMC per well were cultured with roughly 9 IU/ml IL-2 and 8 to 10 ug/ml peptides. General study findings and limits: Nearly all vaccine-induced clones in healthy recipients recognized only SARS-CoV-2. Relatively few convalescent patients took part in the study, which had no early post-infection timepoints.

The CDR3 length is 19 residues. V trimming: 3 bases; J trimming: 3 bases; junction bases outside the gene matches: 12. Germline values: CDR1 WNHNN, CDR2 SYGVQD (reference sequence). The gene calls are TRBV10-1 and TRBJ1-3; 12 bases match TRBD1. The sequence came from a human donor who received a COVID-19 vaccine. The sample consisted of CD4+ T cells from PBMCs cultured with HCoV-229E spike peptides, taken before COVID-19 vaccination. Here the CDR3 DNA reads TGCGCCAGCAGTGATTTTTCCGGGACAGGGGGCTGGAGTGGAAACACCATATATTTT. Its protein is CASSDFSGTGGWSGNTIYF.